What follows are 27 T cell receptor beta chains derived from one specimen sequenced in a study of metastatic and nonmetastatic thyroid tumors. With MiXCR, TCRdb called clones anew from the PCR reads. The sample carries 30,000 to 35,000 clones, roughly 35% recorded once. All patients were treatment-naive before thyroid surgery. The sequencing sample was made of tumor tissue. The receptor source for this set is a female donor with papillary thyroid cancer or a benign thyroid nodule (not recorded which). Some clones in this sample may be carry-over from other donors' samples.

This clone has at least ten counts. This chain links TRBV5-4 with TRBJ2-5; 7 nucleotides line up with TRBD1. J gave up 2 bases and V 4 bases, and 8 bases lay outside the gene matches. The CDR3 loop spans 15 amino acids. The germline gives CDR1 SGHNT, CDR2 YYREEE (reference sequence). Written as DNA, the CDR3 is TGTGCCAGCAGCCTCAAGGGGACAGATCAAGAGACCCAGTACTTC. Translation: CASSLKGTDQETQYF. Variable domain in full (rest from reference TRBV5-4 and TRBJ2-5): ETGVTQSPTHLIKTRGQQVTLRCSSQSGHNTVSWYQQALGQGPQFIFQYYREEENGRGNFPPRFSGLQFPNYSSELNVNALELDDSALYLCASSLKGTDQETQYFGPGTRLLVL.

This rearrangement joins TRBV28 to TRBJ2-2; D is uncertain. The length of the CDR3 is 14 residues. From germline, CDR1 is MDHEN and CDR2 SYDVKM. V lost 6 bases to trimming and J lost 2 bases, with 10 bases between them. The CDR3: CASRLAANTGELFF. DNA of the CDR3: TGTGCCAGCAGGCTGGCAGCTAACACCGGGGAGCTGTTTTTT.

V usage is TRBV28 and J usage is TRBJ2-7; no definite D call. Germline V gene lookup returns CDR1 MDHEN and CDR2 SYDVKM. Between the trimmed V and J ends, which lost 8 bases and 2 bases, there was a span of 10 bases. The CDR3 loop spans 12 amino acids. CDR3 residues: CASLGSPYEQYF. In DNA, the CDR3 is TGTGCCAGCTTAGGGTCCCCCTACGAGCAGTACTTC.

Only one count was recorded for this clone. This chain's CDR3 is CASSPGVGNNQPQHF. The CDR3 DNA sequence: TGTGCCAGCAGCCCAGGGGTCGGCAATAATCAGCCCCAGCATTTT. The rearrangement joins TRBV7-2 to TRBJ1-5; possible D gene TRBD1, 6 bases. Germline CDR1 is SGHTA and CDR2 is FQGNSA. CDR3 size: 15 residues. Trimming stripped 5 bases from V and 4 bases from J, with 15 bases between.

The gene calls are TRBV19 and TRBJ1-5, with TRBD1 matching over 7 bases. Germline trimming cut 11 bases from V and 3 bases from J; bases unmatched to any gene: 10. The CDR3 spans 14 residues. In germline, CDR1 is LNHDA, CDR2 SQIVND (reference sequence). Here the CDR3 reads CAAQDRAINQPQHF. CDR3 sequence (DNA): TGTGCCGCCCAAGACAGGGCGATCAATCAGCCCCAGCATTTT.

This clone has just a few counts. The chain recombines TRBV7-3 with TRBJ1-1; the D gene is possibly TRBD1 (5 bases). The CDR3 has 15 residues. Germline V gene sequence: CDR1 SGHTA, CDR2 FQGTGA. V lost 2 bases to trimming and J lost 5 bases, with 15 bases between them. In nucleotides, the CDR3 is TGTGCCAGCAGCTTAGGATCAGGGATGGGAACTGAAGCTTTCTTT. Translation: CASSLGSGMGTEAFF.

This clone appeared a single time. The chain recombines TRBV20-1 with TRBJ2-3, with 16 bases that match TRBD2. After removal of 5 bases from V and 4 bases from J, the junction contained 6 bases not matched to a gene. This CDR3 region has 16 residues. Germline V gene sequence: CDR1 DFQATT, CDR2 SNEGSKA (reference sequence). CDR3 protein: CSAGGTSGRAADTQYF. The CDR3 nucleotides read TGCAGTGCTGGGGGGACTAGCGGGAGGGCGGCAGATACGCAGTATTTT.

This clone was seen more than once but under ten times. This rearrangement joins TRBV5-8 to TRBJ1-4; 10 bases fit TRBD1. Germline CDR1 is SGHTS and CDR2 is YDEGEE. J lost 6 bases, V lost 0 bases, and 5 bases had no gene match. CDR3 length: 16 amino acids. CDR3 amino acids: CASSLVPGTGDEKLFF. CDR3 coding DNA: TGTGCCAGCAGCTTGGTGCCCGGGACAGGGGATGAAAAACTGTTTTTT.

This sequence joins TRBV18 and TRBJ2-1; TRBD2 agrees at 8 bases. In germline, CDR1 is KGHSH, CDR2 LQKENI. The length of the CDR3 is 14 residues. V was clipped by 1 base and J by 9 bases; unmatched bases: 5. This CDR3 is CASSPLRTSTEQFF. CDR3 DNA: TGTGCCAGCTCACCACTTAGGACTAGCACTGAGCAGTTCTTC.

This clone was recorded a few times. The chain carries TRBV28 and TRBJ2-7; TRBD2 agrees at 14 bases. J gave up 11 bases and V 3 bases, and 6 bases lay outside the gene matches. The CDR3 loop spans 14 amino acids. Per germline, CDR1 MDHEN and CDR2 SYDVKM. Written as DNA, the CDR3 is TGTGCCAGCAGTTTGGGACTAGCGGGAGAAAGAGAGTACTTC. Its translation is CASSLGLAGEREYF.

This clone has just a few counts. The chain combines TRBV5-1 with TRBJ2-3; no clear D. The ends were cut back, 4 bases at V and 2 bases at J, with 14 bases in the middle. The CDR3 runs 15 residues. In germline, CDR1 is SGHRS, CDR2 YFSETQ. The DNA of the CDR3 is TGCGCCAGCAGCGGGCAGACCTATTCCACAGATACGCAGTATTTT. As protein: CASSGQTYSTDTQYF.

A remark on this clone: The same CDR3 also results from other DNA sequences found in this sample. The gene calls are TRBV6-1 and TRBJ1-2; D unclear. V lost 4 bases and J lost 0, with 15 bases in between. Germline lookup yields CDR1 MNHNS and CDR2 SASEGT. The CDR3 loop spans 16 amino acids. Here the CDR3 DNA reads TGTGCCAGCAGTGTGGATATCGGGAAAGCTAACTATGGCTACACCTTC. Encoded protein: CASSVDIGKANYGYTF.

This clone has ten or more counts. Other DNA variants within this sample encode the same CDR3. In DNA form, the CDR3 reads TGTGCCAGCAGCTTCGCGGGGGGGAGCACAGATACGCAGTATTTT. As protein: CASSFAGGSTDTQYF. This chain connects TRBV7-3 to TRBJ2-3; 9 bases align to TRBD2. Germline V gene data show CDR1 as SGHTA and CDR2 as FQGTGA. After removal of 3 bases from V and 0 bases from J, the junction contained 1 base not matched to a gene. The CDR3 is 15 residues long.

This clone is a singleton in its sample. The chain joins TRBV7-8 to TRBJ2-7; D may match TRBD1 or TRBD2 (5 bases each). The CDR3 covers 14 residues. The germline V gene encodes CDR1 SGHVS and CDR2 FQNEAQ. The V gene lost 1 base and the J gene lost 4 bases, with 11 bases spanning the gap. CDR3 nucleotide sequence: TGTGCCAGCAGCTTAGTCCCCGGGGCGTACGAGCAGTACTTC. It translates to CASSLVPGAYEQYF.

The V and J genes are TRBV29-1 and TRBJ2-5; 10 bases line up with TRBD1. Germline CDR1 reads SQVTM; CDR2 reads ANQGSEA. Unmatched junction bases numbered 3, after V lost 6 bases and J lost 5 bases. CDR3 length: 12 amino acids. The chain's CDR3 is CSVRTGGETQYF. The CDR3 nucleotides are TGCAGCGTGCGGACAGGGGGGGAGACCCAGTACTTC.

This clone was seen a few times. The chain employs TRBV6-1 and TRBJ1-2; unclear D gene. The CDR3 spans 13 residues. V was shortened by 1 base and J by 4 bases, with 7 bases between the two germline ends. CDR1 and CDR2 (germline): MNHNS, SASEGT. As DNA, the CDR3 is TGTGCCAGCAGTGAAGTGGGCGGCTATGGCTACACCTTC. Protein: CASSEVGGYGYTF.

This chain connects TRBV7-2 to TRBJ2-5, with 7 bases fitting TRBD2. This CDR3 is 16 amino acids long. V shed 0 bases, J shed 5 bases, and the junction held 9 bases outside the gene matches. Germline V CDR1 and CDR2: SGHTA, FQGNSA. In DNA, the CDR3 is TGTGCCAGCAGCTTAGCCATTAAAAGGGAGGGGGAGACCCAGTACTTC. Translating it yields CASSLAIKREGETQYF.

The CDR3 DNA reads as TGTGCCAGCAGCTCTTCGACAGGGGTAGGGTCTTACGAGCAGTACTTC. This gives the protein CASSSSTGVGSYEQYF. The chain is built from TRBV11-3 and TRBJ2-7; 8 bases map to TRBD1. V was pared by 4 bases and J by 4 bases, with 12 bases of the junction left unmatched. Germline V lookup: CDR1 SGHNT, CDR2 YENEEA. The CDR3 length is 16 residues.

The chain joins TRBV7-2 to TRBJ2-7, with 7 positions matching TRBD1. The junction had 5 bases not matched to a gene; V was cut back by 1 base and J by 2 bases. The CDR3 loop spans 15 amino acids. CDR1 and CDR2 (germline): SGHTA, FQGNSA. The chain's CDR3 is CASSLDGTETYEQYF. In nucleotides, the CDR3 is TGTGCCAGCAGCTTAGACGGGACAGAAACCTACGAGCAGTACTTC.

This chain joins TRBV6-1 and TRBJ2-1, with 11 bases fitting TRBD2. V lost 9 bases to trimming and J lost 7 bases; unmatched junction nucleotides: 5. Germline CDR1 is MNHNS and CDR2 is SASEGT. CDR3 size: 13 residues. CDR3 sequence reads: CASQLAGVNEQFF. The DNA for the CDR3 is TGTGCCAGTCAACTAGCGGGAGTTAATGAGCAGTTCTTC.

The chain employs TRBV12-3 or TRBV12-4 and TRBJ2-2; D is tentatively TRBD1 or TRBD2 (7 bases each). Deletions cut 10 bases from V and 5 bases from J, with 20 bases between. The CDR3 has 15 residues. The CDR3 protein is CATARGGRGTGELFF. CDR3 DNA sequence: TGTGCCACCGCCAGGGGGGGGCGGGGGACCGGGGAGCTGTTTTTT.

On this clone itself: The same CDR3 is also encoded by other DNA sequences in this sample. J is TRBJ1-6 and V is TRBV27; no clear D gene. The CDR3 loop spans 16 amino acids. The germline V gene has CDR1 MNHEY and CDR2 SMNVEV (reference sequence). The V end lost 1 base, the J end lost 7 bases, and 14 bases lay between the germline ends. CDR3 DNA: TGTGCCAGCAGTTTATTGTTTGTCGAAGGAAATTCACCCCTCCACTTT. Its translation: CASSLLFVEGNSPLHF.

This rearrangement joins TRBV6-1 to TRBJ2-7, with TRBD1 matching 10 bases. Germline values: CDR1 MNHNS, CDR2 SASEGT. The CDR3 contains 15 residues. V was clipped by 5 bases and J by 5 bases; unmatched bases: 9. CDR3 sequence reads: CASSHAGTGEDEQYF. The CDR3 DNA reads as TGTGCCAGCAGTCATGCCGGGACAGGGGAGGACGAGCAGTACTTC.

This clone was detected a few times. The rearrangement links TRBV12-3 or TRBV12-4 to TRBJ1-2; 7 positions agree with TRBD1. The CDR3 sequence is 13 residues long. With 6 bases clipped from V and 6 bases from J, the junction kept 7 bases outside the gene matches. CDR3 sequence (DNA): TGTGCCAGCAGCCATCAGGGGGGAGATGGCTACACCTTC. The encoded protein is CASSHQGGDGYTF.

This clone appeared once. This CDR3 reads CASSLVGESGNTIYF. The CDR3 DNA sequence: TGCGCCAGCAGCTTGGTGGGGGAGTCCGGAAACACCATATATTTT. The rearrangement uses TRBV5-1 and TRBJ1-3; D possibly corresponds to TRBD1 (5 bases). This CDR3 has 15 residues. Germline CDR1 reads SGHRS; CDR2 reads YFSETQ. With 0 bases removed from V and 4 bases from J, the gap between germline ends came to 11 bases.

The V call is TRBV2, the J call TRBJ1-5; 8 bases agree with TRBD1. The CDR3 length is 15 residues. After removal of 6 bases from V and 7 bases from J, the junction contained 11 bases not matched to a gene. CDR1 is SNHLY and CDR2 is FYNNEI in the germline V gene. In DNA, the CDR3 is TGTGCCAGCAGGCCTAGGACAGGGAACGGGCAGCCCCAGCATTTT. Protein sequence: CASRPRTGNGQPQHF.

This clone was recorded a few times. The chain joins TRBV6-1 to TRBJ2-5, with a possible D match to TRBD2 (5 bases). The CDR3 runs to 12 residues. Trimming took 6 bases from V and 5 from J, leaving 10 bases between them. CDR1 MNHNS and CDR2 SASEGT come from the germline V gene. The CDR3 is CASSPERETQYF. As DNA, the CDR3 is TGTGCCAGCAGCCCAGAGCGGGAGACCCAGTACTTC.